The 20 T cell receptor beta chains below were found in one sample sequenced in a study of control samples from healthy donors and cancer patients. TCRdb keeps only in-frame clones here, not all; method: immunoSEQ multiplex PCR. The sample contains roughly 88,000 clones, approximately 91% of which appear only once. Input material: blood. The origin of the receptors is a woman in her 30s in good health.

The chain has TRBV10-3 and TRBJ2-1; TRBD1 is a possible D gene (5 bases). Per the germline V gene, CDR1 is ENHRY and CDR2 is SYGVKD. The CDR3 contains 14 residues. V was clipped by 2 bases and J by 6 bases, with 11 bases between them. The CDR3 here is CAISERGRSNEQFF. CDR3 DNA: TGTGCCATCAGTGAGAGGGGCAGAAGCAATGAGCAGTTCTTC.

In this sample, this clone is medium-sized. V usage is TRBV6-7 and J usage is TRBJ1-2; perhaps TRBD1 as D (6 bases). TRBV6-7 is filed as an ORF, its function uncertain. The ends were cut back, 4 bases at V and 4 bases at J, with 16 bases in the middle. This CDR3 is 15 amino acids long. CDR3 in DNA: TGTGCCAGCAGTTTCCGACGGGGGCCGGGCTATGGCTACACCTTC. Encoded protein: CASSFRRGPGYGYTF.

The chain recombines TRBV4-1 with TRBJ2-3, with TRBD2 matching over 9 bases. This CDR3 has 14 residues. The germline V gene has CDR1 MGHRA and CDR2 YSYEKL. Trimming at V came to 6 bases and at J to 1 base, leaving 2 bases not matched to a gene. The CDR3 DNA sequence: TGCGCCAGCAGATTAGCGGGAGGCACAGATACGCAGTATTTT. Amino acids: CASRLAGGTDTQYF.

The rearrangement links TRBV7-6 to TRBJ1-1; TRBD1 matches at 7 bases. CDR1 SGHVS and CDR2 FNYEAQ come from the germline V gene. The CDR3 extends over 14 amino acids. With 5 bases clipped from V and 1 base from J, the junction kept 4 bases outside the gene matches. CDR3 nucleotides: TGTGCCAGCAGCCGCAGGGGGGGGAACACTGAAGCTTTCTTT. Amino acid sequence: CASSRRGGNTEAFF.

The chain has TRBV6-2 or TRBV6-3 and TRBJ1-5; 7 bases match TRBD1. This CDR3 is built from 18 residues. J gave up 5 bases and V 7 bases, and 20 bases lay outside the gene matches. Germline CDR1 is MNHEY and CDR2 is SVGEGT. The CDR3 DNA reads as TGTGCCAGCAACCCCAATTCCGCGAGACAGGGCTCCGATCAGCCCCAGCATTTT. Amino acid sequence: CASNPNSARQGSDQPQHF.

V gene TRBV15 combines with J gene TRBJ1-1; D is perhaps TRBD1 (6 bases). The CDR3 loop spans 13 amino acids. From germline, CDR1 is LNHNV and CDR2 YYDKDF (reference sequence). Deletions cut 9 bases from V and 1 base from J, with 12 bases between. In DNA, the CDR3 is TGTGCCACAACAGGACAGACGAACACTGAAGCTTTCTTT. It codes for CATTGQTNTEAFF.

The chain carries TRBV6-5 and TRBJ2-3; weak D call: TRBD2 (6 bases). This CDR3 is built from 12 residues. Germline loops: CDR1 MNHEY, CDR2 SVGAGI. Between the trimmed V and J ends, which lost 7 bases and 3 bases, there was a span of 8 bases. CDR3 nucleotide sequence: TGTGCCAGCAAGGGACTTACAGATACGCAGTATTTT. This encodes CASKGLTDTQYF.

This sequence joins TRBV3-1 (or the pseudogene TRBV3-2) and TRBJ1-3; D is possibly TRBD1 (5 bases). This CDR3 has 16 amino acids. Germline CDR1 and CDR2: LGHDT and YNNKEL (reference sequence). Trimming pared 1 base from V and 0 bases from J, leaving 10 bases between. DNA of the CDR3: TGTGCCAGCAGCCAAGGGTCAGGGCTCTCTGGAAACACCATATATTTT. This encodes CASSQGSGLSGNTIYF.

This rearrangement joins TRBV6-4 to TRBJ2-6; D is uncertain. Trimming removed 0 bases from V and 0 bases from J, with 3 bases in between. Germline CDR1 MRHNA, CDR2 SNTAGT. CDR3 length: 15 amino acids. The CDR3 DNA sequence: TGTGCCAGCAGTGACTCGCACTCTGGGGCCAACGTCCTGACTTTC. Amino acid sequence: CASSDSHSGANVLTF.

The V call is TRBV27, the J call TRBJ2-1; 7 bases align to TRBD2. After removal of 8 bases from V and 4 bases from J, the junction contained 14 bases not matched to a gene. The germline V gene has CDR1 MNHEY and CDR2 SMNVEV (reference sequence). This CDR3 is 16 amino acids long. The CDR3 reads CASGYKAGAGYNEQFF. The DNA for the CDR3 is TGTGCCAGCGGGTATAAGGCGGGAGCGGGTTACAATGAGCAGTTCTTC.

The rearrangement links TRBV2 to TRBJ1-6; 8 bases map to TRBD1. This CDR3 is 14 amino acids long. Germline lookup yields CDR1 SNHLY and CDR2 FYNNEI. Trimming cost V 9 bases and J 5 bases; bases outside gene matches: 6. DNA for the CDR3: TGTGCCAGTGCCCGGGACAGGAATAATTCACCCCTCCACTTT. Amino acids: CASARDRNNSPLHF.

This rearrangement joins TRBV11-3 to TRBJ1-2, with TRBD1 matching over 7 bases. From germline, CDR1 is SGHNT and CDR2 YENEEA. The J segment lost 6 bases and the V segment lost 5 bases, leaving 12 bases of the junction unmatched. The CDR3 covers 15 residues. The CDR3 here is CASSPAEDRIHGYTF. The CDR3 coding sequence is TGTGCCAGCAGCCCCGCCGAGGACAGGATCCATGGCTACACCTTC.

The rearrangement links TRBV2 to TRBJ1-1; maybe TRBD1 (5 bases). Germline V gene data show CDR1 as SNHLY and CDR2 as FYNNEI. Trimming took 3 bases from V and 4 from J, leaving 9 bases between them. The CDR3 has 13 amino acids. CDR3 coding DNA: TGTGCCAGCAGTGATTCAGGGTCCACTGAAGCTTTCTTT. It codes for CASSDSGSTEAFF. Complete variable domain (other parts from reference TRBV2 and TRBJ1-1): EPEVTQTPSHQVTQMGQEVILRCVPISNHLYFYWYRQILGQKVEFLVSFYNNEISEKSEIFDDQFSVERPDGSNFTLKIRSTKLEDSAMYFCASSDSGSTEAFFGQGTRLTVV.

V is TRBV5-1 and J is TRBJ2-1; D is perhaps TRBD1 or TRBD2 (7 bases each). CDR1 and CDR2 (germline): SGHRS, YFSETQ. The CDR3 covers 15 residues. V dropped 4 bases and J dropped 2 bases, with 13 bases sitting between them. The chain's CDR3 is CASSPGGGTYNEQFF. CDR3 DNA sequence: TGCGCCAGCAGCCCAGGGGGGGGGACCTACAATGAGCAGTTCTTC.

The V call is TRBV10-3, the J call TRBJ1-5, with unresolved D. Germline CDR1 ENHRY, CDR2 SYGVKD. Between the trimmed V and J ends, which lost 6 bases and 1 base, there was a span of 13 bases. This CDR3 has 15 residues. The CDR3 here is CAISSGDGSNQPQHF. DNA for the CDR3: TGTGCCATCAGCTCGGGAGACGGAAGCAATCAGCCCCAGCATTTT.

The genes are TRBV5-4 and TRBJ2-5; D may be TRBD2 (8 bases). V was clipped by 4 bases and J by 6 bases, with 19 bases between them. Germline V gives CDR1 SGHNT, CDR2 YYREEE (reference sequence). There are 15 residues in the CDR3. The CDR3 loop is CASSQGVAGSKTQYF. As DNA, the CDR3 is TGTGCCAGCAGCCAGGGGGTAGCGGGAAGTAAGACCCAGTACTTC.

This clone came up once. The V and J genes are TRBV30 and TRBJ1-1; weak D call: TRBD1 (5 bases). CDR3 length equals 13 residues. V was clipped by 3 bases and J by 0 bases, with 8 bases between them. Germline lookup yields CDR1 GTSNPN and CDR2 SVGIG (reference sequence). CDR3: CAWSGTLNTEAFF. The CDR3 nucleotides are TGTGCCTGGAGCGGGACCTTGAACACTGAAGCTTTCTTT.

This clone was counted a single time. The rearrangement uses TRBV2 and TRBJ2-5; either TRBD1 or TRBD2 may fit D (6 bases each). V lost 1 base and J lost 3, with 15 bases in between. CDR3 length equals 16 residues. Looked up from germline, CDR1 is SNHLY and CDR2 is FYNNEI. The CDR3 DNA is TGTGCCAGCAGTGAAGGGGGGCTGAGGGGGGAAGAGACCCAGTACTTC. Translating it yields CASSEGGLRGEETQYF.

The gene calls are TRBV11-2 and TRBJ2-6; tentatively, D is TRBD1 (5 bases). V lost 4 bases and J 1 base, leaving 8 bases between the germline ends. Germline lookup yields CDR1 SGHAT and CDR2 FQNNGV. This CDR3 spans 15 amino acids. This CDR3 is CASSSQGSGANVLTF. CDR3 bases: TGTGCCAGCAGCTCTCAGGGTTCTGGGGCCAACGTCCTGACTTTC.

The chain uses TRBV7-2 and TRBJ2-5; possible D gene TRBD1, 6 bases. Germline assignment: CDR1 SGHTA and CDR2 FQGNSA. V dropped 5 bases and J dropped 2 bases, with 9 bases sitting between them. The CDR3 has 13 amino acids. The CDR3, as DNA: TGTGCCAGCAGCCCTGGACAGCAAGAGACCCAGTACTTC. It codes for CASSPGQQETQYF.